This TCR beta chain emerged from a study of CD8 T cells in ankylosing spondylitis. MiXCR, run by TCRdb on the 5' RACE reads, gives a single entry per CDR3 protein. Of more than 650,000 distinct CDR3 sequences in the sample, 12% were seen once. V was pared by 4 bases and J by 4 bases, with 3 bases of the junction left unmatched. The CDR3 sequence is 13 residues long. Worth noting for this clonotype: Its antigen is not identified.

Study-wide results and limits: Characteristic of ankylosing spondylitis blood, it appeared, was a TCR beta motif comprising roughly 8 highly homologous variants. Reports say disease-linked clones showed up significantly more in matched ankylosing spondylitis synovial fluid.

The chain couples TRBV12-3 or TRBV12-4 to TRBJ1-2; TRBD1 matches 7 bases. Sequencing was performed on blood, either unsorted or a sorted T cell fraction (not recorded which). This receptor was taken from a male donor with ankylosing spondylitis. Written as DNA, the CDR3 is TGTGCCAGCAGTTACCGACAGGGCTATGGCTACACCTTC. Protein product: CASSYRQGYGYTF.